This T cell receptor beta chain emerged from a study of T cells expressing NK-cell markers. CDR1 SNHLY and CDR2 FYNNEI come from the germline V gene. CDR3 length: 18 residues. TCR beta cDNA was generated via 5'RACE template switching incorporating UMIs. With the 5' RACE reads reprocessed, TCRdb shows one record per CDR3 protein and no DNA. Across fewer than 400,000 distinct CDR3 sequences, the top ten clones capture around a tenth of the sample. The chain uses TRBV2 and TRBJ2-1; TCRdb's D call of TRBD2 is untestable without DNA. The TCR comes from a woman in her 50s in good health. Sequencing was carried out using blood T cells: a sorted CD56 or NKG2C T cell subset, CD4+ or CD8+ T cells, or bulk PBMC T cells (not recorded which). The CDR3 sequence is CASIPMLDLAGGINEQFF. Complete variable domain (other parts from reference TRBV2 and TRBJ2-1): EPEVTQTPSHQVTQMGQEVILRCVPISNHLYFYWYRQILGQKVEFLVSFYNNEISEKSEIFDDQFSVERPDGSNFTLKIRSTKLEDSAMYFCASIPMLDLAGGINEQFFGPGTRLTVL.